The 12 T cell receptor beta chains presented below share a single source sample, sequenced in a study of control samples from healthy donors and cancer patients. Method: immunoSEQ multiplex PCR; TCRdb's copy keeps in-frame clones and lacks some. The sample yields roughly 150,000 clones, roughly 88% seen once. Sequences were obtained from blood. Receptors were obtained from a man between 18 and 35 years old in good health.

V and J are TRBV3-1 (or the pseudogene TRBV3-2) and TRBJ2-7; D uncertain. The CDR3 length is 14 residues. Trimming removed 0 bases at V and 3 bases at J, with 9 bases between. Germline CDR1 is LGHDT and CDR2 is YNNKEL (reference sequence). The CDR3 region is CASSQDINFYEQYF. For the CDR3, the DNA is TGTGCCAGCAGCCAAGATATCAACTTCTACGAGCAGTACTTC.

In its sample, this clone was seen a few times. The rearrangement joins TRBV18 to TRBJ1-6; possible D gene TRBD1, 6 bases. V lost 6 bases to trimming and J lost 0 bases, with 12 bases between them. The CDR3 loop spans 16 amino acids. Germline V gene lookup returns CDR1 KGHSH and CDR2 LQKENI. The CDR3 sequence is CASSRDRSSYNSPLHF. CDR3 nucleotides: TGTGCCAGCTCCCGAGACAGGAGCTCCTATAATTCACCCCTCCACTTT. The whole variable domain, filled in from reference TRBV18 and TRBJ1-6, reads NAGVMQNPRHLVRRRGQEARLRCSPMKGHSHVYWYRQLPEEGLKFMVYLQKENIIDESGMPKERFSAEFPKEGPSILRIQQVVRGDSAAYFCASSRDRSSYNSPLHFGNGTRLTVT.

This clone was found a few times. V gene TRBV6-6 combines with J gene TRBJ1-1; maybe TRBD1 (5 bases). Trimming left V 7 bases short and J 3 bases short, with 12 bases between. The length of the CDR3 is 13 residues. Germline CDR1 MNHNY, CDR2 SVGAGI (reference sequence). The CDR3 reads CASTDGGYTEAFF. The CDR3 DNA follows: TGTGCCAGCACCGACGGGGGGTACACTGAAGCTTTCTTT.

The chain uses TRBV11-2 and TRBJ1-6; 9 bases fit TRBD1. Per germline, CDR1 SGHAT and CDR2 FQNNGV. The CDR3 is 15 amino acids. V lost 5 bases, J lost 4 bases, and 3 bases stayed unmatched. CDR3 amino acids: CASSVQGAYNSPLHF. The CDR3 DNA reads as TGTGCCAGCAGCGTACAGGGGGCGTATAATTCACCCCTCCACTTT.

V and J are TRBV6-5 and TRBJ2-7, with 7 nucleotides matching TRBD1. CDR1 and CDR2 (germline): MNHEY, SVGAGI. This CDR3 comprises 15 residues. V was pared by 1 base and J by 2 bases, with 5 bases of the junction left unmatched. The CDR3 DNA follows: TGTGCCAGCAGTTACTTTCAGGGGGACCCCTACGAGCAGTACTTC. This translates into CASSYFQGDPYEQYF.

V is TRBV6-2 or TRBV6-3 and J is TRBJ2-6; no reliable D call. V was trimmed by 4 bases and J by 2 bases, leaving 6 bases between them. This CDR3 has 14 amino acids. Germline V gene sequence: CDR1 MNHEY, CDR2 SVGEGT. CDR3 amino acids: CASSLSPGANVLTF. Here the CDR3 DNA reads TGTGCCAGCAGTTTAAGCCCTGGGGCCAACGTCCTGACTTTC.

The CDR3 spells CASSFGNQPQHF. CDR3 nucleotides: TGTGCCAGCAGCTTTGGGAATCAGCCCCAGCATTTT. V is TRBV13 and J is TRBJ1-5; unclear D gene. Germline V gene data show CDR1 as PRHDT and CDR2 as FYEKMQ (reference sequence). The CDR3 consists of 12 residues. V was pared by 3 bases and J by 4 bases, with 4 bases between.

The chain has TRBV18 and TRBJ1-4, with D unresolved. This CDR3 has 14 amino acids. V dropped 1 base and J dropped 8 bases, with 11 bases sitting between them. Per germline, CDR1 KGHSH and CDR2 LQKENI. Written as DNA, the CDR3 is TGTGCCAGCTCACCACGGTCTTCGAGGGAAAAACTGTTTTTT. Translated, it gives CASSPRSSREKLFF.

The V gene is TRBV6-5, the J gene TRBJ1-2; 9 bases map to TRBD1. CDR1 and CDR2 (germline): MNHEY, SVGAGI. This CDR3 is built from 15 residues. With 0 bases clipped from V and 8 bases from J, the junction kept 7 bases outside the gene matches. CDR3 loop: CASSYSPGQGSGYTF. Written as DNA, the CDR3 is TGTGCCAGCAGTTACTCCCCGGGACAGGGATCCGGCTACACCTTC.

This clone was observed a few times. The CDR3 here is CASSPVANTGELFF. The DNA of the CDR3 is TGTGCCAGCAGCCCCGTAGCAAACACCGGGGAGCTGTTTTTT. J is TRBJ2-2 and V is TRBV7-2; D not resolved. V lost 5 bases and J lost 2, with 9 bases in between. The CDR3 sequence is 14 residues long. CDR1 and CDR2 from the germline V gene are SGHTA and FQGNSA.

The chain carries TRBV11-2 and TRBJ1-1; D is perhaps TRBD1 (6 bases). Germline assignment: CDR1 SGHAT and CDR2 FQNNGV. Trimming cost V 1 base and J 9 bases, with 15 bases left between them. The CDR3 totals 14 residues. The DNA for the CDR3 is TGTGCCAGCAGCTTAGCGGTCGGGCAGGGGCAAGCTTTCTTT. Protein sequence: CASSLAVGQGQAFF.

This rearrangement joins TRBV7-9 to TRBJ1-1, with D uncertain. Germline CDR1 SEHNR, CDR2 FQNEAQ (reference sequence). V was clipped by 1 base and J by 8 bases, with 11 bases between them. The CDR3 covers 13 residues. The CDR3 bases are TGTGCCAGCAGCTTAGGGACCCAGTGGGAAGCTTTCTTT. This sequence encodes CASSLGTQWEAFF.